This TCR beta chain originates from a study of early T cells in non-severe SARS-CoV-2 infection (dated by TCRdb to about 2021). About the investigation overall: Because TCR sequencing was done on bulk RNA from unsorted whole blood, the alpha and beta chains could not be paired.

A case-control design nested within a healthcare worker cohort in London, UK, was used, with weekly nasopharyngeal swab PCR tests and blood sampling performed. Healthcare workers were recruited during the week of the UK lockdown, between 23 and 31 March 2020, and followed weekly for up to roughly 15 weeks. This clonotype was detected only a few times. Its antigen is still unknown. The junction departs from germline at one end; a sequencing error may be responsible. CDR1 and CDR2 are drawn from the germline V gene: SGHTA, FQGNSA. Its CDR3 holds 12 amino acids, cysteine through phenylalanine. The DNA shown is the 36-base CDR3, in frame from base 1. Study-level results and caveats: VDJdb matching was skewed toward anti-spike CD8 responses and likely underestimated virus-specific expansions by missing private and CD4 specificities.

Library creation used 5' RACE. Sequencing was carried out with a NextSeq 500. To correct for sequencing error and PCR bias, the TCR library protocol tagged individual cDNA molecules with unique molecular identifiers. TCR alpha and beta chains were both sequenced, and the abundances of alpha and beta sequences in each sample were closely correlated with each other. Per the source publication's procedure: Decombinator V4 was used to annotate the V gene, J gene and CDR3 of the TCR sequences. Expanded TCRs were defined as changing significantly between any two time points under a Poisson model with p below 0.0001. TCR abundances were normalised to the total number of TCRs sequenced per sample and expressed as counts per million. TRAV1-2 paired with TRAJ12, TRAJ20 or TRAJ33 defined MAIT TCRs, while TRAV10 paired with TRAJ18 defined iNKT TCRs. VDJdb, accessed 1 November 2021, was searched for CMV, EBV and SARS-CoV-2 annotated TCRs, with TCRs annotated for multiple antigens excluded. The raw public reads went through TCRdb reprocessing: fastp at Q25, MiXCR clone calling, in-frame beta chains kept. A single entry per CDR3 protein holds the most common genes and DNA from its merged rows. TCRdb, not the original authors, processed these V and J calls. The sample table shows 100,000 to 130,000 distinct CDR3 sequences, and over 8.5% are seen once. The ten most abundant clones make up under 9% of the sample.

The sequence joins TRBV7-2 to TRBJ2-7, with 8 bases in between that match TRBD1. The clonotype was recovered from an adult who was a healthcare worker with PCR-confirmed SARS-CoV-2 infection or an uninfected control (not recorded which). The sequenced material came from whole blood. The DNA reads TGTGCCAGCAGCTCGCGCCAGGGGGCGCCGAACTTC. It translates as CASSSRQGAPNF.